The T cell receptor (beta chain) described here comes from a study of PD-1 blockade in classical Hodgkin lymphoma (dated by TCRdb to the early 2020s). About the full investigation: The study used TCR beta sequencing and CyTOF to define a peripheral blood immune signature of response to PD-1 blockade in classical Hodgkin lymphoma. The study at large found these results: Baseline TCR diversity was reported to be lower in newly diagnosed patients than in healthy donors and to be lower still in relapsed/refractory patients. The study covered only a single clinical trial cohort, and the causes of the repertoire differences, possibly disease activity or prior therapy, were still not defined.

This specimen's time point label, per the study, means: newly diagnosed, previously untreated cHL patient sample. As a comparison group for the relapsed/refractory trial patients, PBMCs were sequenced from patients with newly diagnosed, previously untreated classical Hodgkin lymphoma. Peripheral blood was collected in 8 mL Vacutainer Cell Preparation Tubes, from which PBMCs were isolated by centrifugation and then cryopreserved. The Qiagen DNeasy kit was used to extract genomic DNA both from unsorted PBMCs and from the negatively selected CD4+ and CD8+ fractions. TCR beta CDR3 regions were subjected to amplification by immunoSEQ multiplex PCR with primers that anneal to V and J segments. Amplification bias was minimized using a synthetic immune receptor repertoire, and residual bias was removed computationally after sequencing. Regarding the original processing steps: Custom Python scripts were used to quantify repertoire diversity as the Shannon entropy index. The unsorted, CD4+ and CD8+ repertoires were each analyzed separately, with the exception of combined analyses, where CD4+ and CD8+ sequences were merged in silico. What TCRdb holds here is the immuneACCESS table cut down to in-frame rearrangements. Part of the clones is not present; checked against another copy, under half of the missing clones reflect an unresolved V gene, and the others are unexplained. That table furnishes V, J and clone size, whereas the DNA furnished D and trimming. In all, the sample holds approximately 45,000 clones, and under 95% of those were seen once. Approximately 4.9% of the sample goes to the ten largest clones.

This clone appeared a few times. Its binding antigen is unknown. Within one base of it there is no much larger clone, and no base qualities were kept. The germline V and J ends show losses of 1 base and 8 bases respectively, and no gene match explains 11 bases of the junction. The CDR3 starts with the cysteine, ends with the phenylalanine, and has 15 residues. Just the 45-base CDR3 DNA is kept, in frame starting at base 1. In the germline V gene (reference sequence), CDR1 corresponds to SGHNT and CDR2 to YYREEE. This TCR came from a human donor with classical Hodgkin lymphoma. Source material: peripheral blood mononuclear cells (PBMCs). The chain links TRBV5-4 with TRBJ1-1; 7 junctional bases match TRBD1. The DNA is as follows: TGTGCCAGCAGCTTGAGGACAGGTCTCTCTTCCGAAGCTTTCTTT. It translates as CASSLRTGLSSEAFF.